This entry lists 8 T cell receptor beta chains sequenced from one sample in a study of T cell changes during pregnancy in multiple sclerosis (dated by TCRdb to the late 2010s). Libraries were built with the immunoSEQ multiplex PCR assay. TCRdb re-hosts the immuneACCESS table, in-frame sequences only. Its copies lack some clones; in the studies checked, an unresolved V gene accounts for under half of them, and the cause for the rest is not known. In all, the sample holds some 51,000 clones, and 90% to 95% of those were seen once. The ten largest clones capture 0.5% to 0.7% of the sample. Sequenced here: CD4+ T cells from peripheral blood mononuclear cells, sampled in the second trimester of pregnancy. All receptors derive from a female donor with multiple sclerosis, enrolled in a pregnancy study.

The chain recombines TRBV19 with TRBJ1-2, with 7 bases fitting TRBD1. Germline trimming cut 5 bases from V and 4 bases from J; bases unmatched to any gene: 13. The CDR3 spans 16 residues. Looked up from germline, CDR1 is LNHDA and CDR2 is SQIVND (reference sequence). CDR3 in amino acids: CASSDHHRGVGYGYTF. CDR3 DNA sequence: TGTGCCAGTAGTGACCACCACAGGGGTGTTGGCTATGGCTACACCTTC.

This clone was seen a single time. The germline gene is not matched at one end of the junction; a read error may be the cause. V and J are TRBV7-2 and TRBJ2-1; maybe TRBD1 (6 bases). This CDR3 has 11 amino acids. Germline CDR1 and CDR2: SGHTA and FQGNSA. The CDR3 bases are TGTGCCAGCAGCAACAGGGATGAACAGTTCTTC. Amino acids: CASSNRDEQFF.

This rearrangement joins TRBV18 to TRBJ1-2; D unresolved. The CDR3 sequence is 13 residues long. V gave up 2 bases and J gave up 8 bases, with 12 bases separating them. The germline gives CDR1 KGHSH, CDR2 LQKENI. CDR3 coding DNA: TGTGCCAGCTCACCATCGGGTTTTGTGGGCTACACCTTC. Protein sequence: CASSPSGFVGYTF.

The V gene is TRBV19, the J gene TRBJ1-1, with TRBD1 matching 10 bases. This CDR3 comprises 15 residues. Germline CDR1 LNHDA, CDR2 SQIVND (reference sequence). Unmatched junction bases numbered 4, after V lost 1 base and J lost 5 bases. CDR3 nucleotide sequence: TGTGCCAGTAGTATAGTAGGACAGGGGGTTACTGAAGCTTTCTTT. It translates to CASSIVGQGVTEAFF. The full variable domain, rest sourced from reference TRBV19 and TRBJ1-1, is DGGITQSPKYLFRKEGQNVTLSCEQNLNHDAMYWYRQDPGQGLRLIYYSQIVNDFQKGDIAEGYSVSREKKESFPLTVTSAQKNPTAFYLCASSIVGQGVTEAFFGQGTRLTVV.

V gene TRBV25-1 combines with J gene TRBJ1-5, with a weak D call TRBD1 (5 bases). V was shortened by 4 bases and J by 11 bases, with 9 bases between the two germline ends. Germline V gene sequence: CDR1 MGHDK, CDR2 SYGVNS. CDR3 length: 11 residues. CDR3 sequence (DNA): TGTGCCAGCAGTGGTCCGGGGGCCCAGCATTTT. Its protein is CASSGPGAQHF.

The chain carries TRBV9 and TRBJ2-3; 10 positions agree with TRBD2. V dropped 4 bases and J dropped 0; count of bases not matched to a gene: 20. Germline loops: CDR1 SGDLS, CDR2 YYNGEE. This CDR3 spans 21 amino acids. The CDR3 DNA follows: TGTGCCAGCAGCCCGAGGAGGTCCAGCGGGGGGGCCTCTTCTAGCACAGATACGCAGTATTTT. It yields the protein CASSPRRSSGGASSSTDTQYF.

The chain employs TRBV6-1 and TRBJ1-3, with 8 bases lining up with TRBD1. The CDR3 consists of 16 residues. Per germline, CDR1 MNHNS and CDR2 SASEGT. V was clipped by 4 bases and J by 0 bases; unmatched bases: 5. The CDR3 coding sequence is TGTGCCAGCAGTGTCCCCACAGGGGGCTCTGGAAACACCATATATTTT. Translated, it gives CASSVPTGGSGNTIYF.

The V gene is TRBV18, the J gene TRBJ1-4; 8 bases are shared with TRBD1. Germline CDR1 KGHSH, CDR2 LQKENI. Germline trimming cut 3 bases from V and 8 bases from J; bases unmatched to any gene: 14. The CDR3 loop spans 17 amino acids. The CDR3 bases are TGTGCCAGCTCACCCTTGGCAGGGGGCGCGAGTGGAGAAAAACTGTTTTTT. Translation gives CASSPLAGGASGEKLFF. The whole variable domain, filled in from reference TRBV18 and TRBJ1-4, reads NAGVMQNPRHLVRRRGQEARLRCSPMKGHSHVYWYRQLPEEGLKFMVYLQKENIIDESGMPKERFSAEFPKEGPSILRIQQVVRGDSAAYFCASSPLAGGASGEKLFFGSGTQLSVL.